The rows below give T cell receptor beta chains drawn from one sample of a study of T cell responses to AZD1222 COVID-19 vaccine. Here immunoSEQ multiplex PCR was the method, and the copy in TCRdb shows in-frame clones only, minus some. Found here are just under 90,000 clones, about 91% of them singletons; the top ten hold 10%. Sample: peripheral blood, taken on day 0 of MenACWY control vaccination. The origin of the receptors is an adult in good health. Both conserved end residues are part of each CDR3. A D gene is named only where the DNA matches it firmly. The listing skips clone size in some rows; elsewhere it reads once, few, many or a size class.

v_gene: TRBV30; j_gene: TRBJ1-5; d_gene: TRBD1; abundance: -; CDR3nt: TGTGCCTGGAGGGGGACAGGGGGAGGTCAGCCCCAGCATTTT; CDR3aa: CAWRGTGGGQPQHF
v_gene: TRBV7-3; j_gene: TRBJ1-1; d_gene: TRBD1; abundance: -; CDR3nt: TGTGCCAGCAGCGGGGACAGCCTGGATGAAGCTTTCTTT; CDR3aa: CASSGDSLDEAFF
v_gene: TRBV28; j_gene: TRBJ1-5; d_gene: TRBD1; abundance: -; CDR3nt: TGTGCCAGCGGGGTTGGGGACAGAGGAGTTCAGCCCCAGCATTTT; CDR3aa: CASGVGDRGVQPQHF
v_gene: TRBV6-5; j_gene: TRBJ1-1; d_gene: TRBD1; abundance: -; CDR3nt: TGTGCCAGCAATTACAGGGGGGGCACTGAAGCTTTCTTT; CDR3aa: CASNYRGGTEAFF
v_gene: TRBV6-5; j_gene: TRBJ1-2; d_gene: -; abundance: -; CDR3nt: TGTGCCAGCACCTCGGACAGCTCCGCTTATGGCTACACCTTC; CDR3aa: CASTSDSSAYGYTF
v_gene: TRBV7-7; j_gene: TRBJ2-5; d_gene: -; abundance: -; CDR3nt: TGTGCCAGCAGCTTAAGCCCACGGGAAGCCGATGCGGAGACCCAGTACTTC; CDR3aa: CASSLSPREADAETQYF
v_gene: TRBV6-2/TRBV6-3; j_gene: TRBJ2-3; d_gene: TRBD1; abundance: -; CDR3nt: TGTGCCAGCAGCCAAGCTAGACAGGGGGCCGGCACAGATACGCAGTATTTT; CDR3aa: CASSQARQGAGTDTQYF
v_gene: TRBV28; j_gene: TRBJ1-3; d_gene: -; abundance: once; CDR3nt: TGTGCCACCAACCGAAGGGGGGGGCTAAGAGGAAACACCATATATTTT; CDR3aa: CATNRRGGLRGNTIYF
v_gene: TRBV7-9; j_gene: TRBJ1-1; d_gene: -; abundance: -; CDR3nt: TGTGCCAGCAGCTTAGCGCGAGGTGAAGCTTTCTTT; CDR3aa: CASSLARGEAFF
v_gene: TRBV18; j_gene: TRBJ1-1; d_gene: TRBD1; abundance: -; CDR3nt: TGTGCCAGCTCCCAAACGGGACAGATCAACACTGAAGCTTTCTTT; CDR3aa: CASSQTGQINTEAFF
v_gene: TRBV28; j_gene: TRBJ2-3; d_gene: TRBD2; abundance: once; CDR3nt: TGTGCCAGCAGTTCGAGCGGGGCACTCACAGATACGCAGTATTTT; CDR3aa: CASSSSGALTDTQYF
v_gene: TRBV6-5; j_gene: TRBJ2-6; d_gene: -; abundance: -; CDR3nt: TGTGCCAGCAGTCCTCGGGGGCGAGGGGCCAACGTCCTGACTTTC; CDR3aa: CASSPRGRGANVLTF
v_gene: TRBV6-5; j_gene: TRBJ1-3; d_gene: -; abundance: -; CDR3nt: TGTGCCAGCAGTTACGGGGAGACTGGAAACACCATATATTTT; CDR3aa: CASSYGETGNTIYF
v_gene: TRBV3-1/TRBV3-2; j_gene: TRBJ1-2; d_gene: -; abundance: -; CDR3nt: TGTGCCAGCAGCCCTCAGGTTGGCTACACCTTC; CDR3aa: CASSPQVGYTF
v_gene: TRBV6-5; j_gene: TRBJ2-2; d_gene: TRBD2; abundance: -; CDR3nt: TGTGCCAGCAGGACTAGCGGGGGGGCCACCGGGGAGCTGTTTTTT; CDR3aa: CASRTSGGATGELFF
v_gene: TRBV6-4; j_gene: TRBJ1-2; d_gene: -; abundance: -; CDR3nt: TGTGCCAGCAGCCCCCAGGCAGCCTTTTATGGCTACACCTTC; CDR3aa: CASSPQAAFYGYTF
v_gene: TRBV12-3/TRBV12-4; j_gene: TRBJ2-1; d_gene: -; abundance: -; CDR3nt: TGTGCCAGCAGTTCCGACCCCGGAGATGAGCAGTTCTTC; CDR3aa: CASSSDPGDEQFF
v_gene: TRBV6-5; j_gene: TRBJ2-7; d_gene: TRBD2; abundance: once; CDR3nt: TGTGCCAGCAGTTCCCTAGCGGGGGCTTTAACAGGAGAGCAGTACTTC; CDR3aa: CASSSLAGALTGEQYF
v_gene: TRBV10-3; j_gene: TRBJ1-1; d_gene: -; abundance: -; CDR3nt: TGTGCCATCAGTCAAGGGGACACTGAAGCTTTCTTT; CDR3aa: CAISQGDTEAFF
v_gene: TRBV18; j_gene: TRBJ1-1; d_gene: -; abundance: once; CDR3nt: TGTGCCAGCTCACCACCAGCGCGGCAGGGGATGAACACTGAAGCTTTCTTT; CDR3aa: CASSPPARQGMNTEAFF
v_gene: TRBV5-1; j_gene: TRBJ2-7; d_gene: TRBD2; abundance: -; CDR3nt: TGCGCCAGCAGGGTTAGCGGGGGGGCCTTCTACGAGCAGTACTTC; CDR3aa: CASRVSGGAFYEQYF
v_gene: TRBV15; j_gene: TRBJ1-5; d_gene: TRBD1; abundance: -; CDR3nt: TGTGCCACCAGCGAAAGGGACAGGCGATCCCTTGAGAATCAGCCCCAGCATTTT; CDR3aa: CATSERDRRSLENQPQHF
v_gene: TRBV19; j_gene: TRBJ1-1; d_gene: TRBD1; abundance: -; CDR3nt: TGTGCCAGTACCCGCGGGACAGGGGGCTTGGTGTACACTGAAGCTTTCTTT; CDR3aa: CASTRGTGGLVYTEAFF
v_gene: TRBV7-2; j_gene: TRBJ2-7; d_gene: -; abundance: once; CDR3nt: TGTGCCAGCAGCTTAGCCGTTCTCCTTGCCTACGAGCAGTACTTC; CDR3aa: CASSLAVLLAYEQYF
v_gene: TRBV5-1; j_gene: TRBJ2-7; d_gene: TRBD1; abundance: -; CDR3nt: TGCGCCAGCAGCTTGGGACAGGGAGCCTACGAGCAGTACTTC; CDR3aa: CASSLGQGAYEQYF
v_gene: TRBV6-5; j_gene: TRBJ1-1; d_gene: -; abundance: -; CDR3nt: TGTGCCAGCCCAGAGGGGTTGAACACTGAAGCTTTCTTT; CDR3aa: CASPEGLNTEAFF
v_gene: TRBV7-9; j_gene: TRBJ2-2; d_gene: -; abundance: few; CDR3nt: TGTGCCAGCAGCCTAACAGACACCGGGGAGCTGTTTTTT; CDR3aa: CASSLTDTGELFF
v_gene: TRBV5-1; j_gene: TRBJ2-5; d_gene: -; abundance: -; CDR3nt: TGCGCCAGCAGCCCCGAGGGGGGCCCAGGTGTAGAGACCCAGTACTTC; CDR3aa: CASSPEGGPGVETQYF
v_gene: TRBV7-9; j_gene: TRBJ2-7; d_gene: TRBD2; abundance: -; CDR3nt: TGTGCCAGCAGCTTTACGGGACTAGCGGTGATCTACGAGCAGTACTTC; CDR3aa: CASSFTGLAVIYEQYF
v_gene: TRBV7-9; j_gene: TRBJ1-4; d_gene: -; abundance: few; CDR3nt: TGTGCCAGCACCCCGGGTCGAACTAATGAAAAACTGTTTTTT; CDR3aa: CASTPGRTNEKLFF
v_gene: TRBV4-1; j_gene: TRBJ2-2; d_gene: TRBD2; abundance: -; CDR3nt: TGCGCCAGCAGCCTGGAAGCGGGGGTGAACACCGGGGAGCTGTTTTTT; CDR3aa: CASSLEAGVNTGELFF
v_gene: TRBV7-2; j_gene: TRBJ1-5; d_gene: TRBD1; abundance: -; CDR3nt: TGTGCCAGCAGCTCCACAGGGGGCCTCGGTCAGCCCCAGCATTTT; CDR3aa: CASSSTGGLGQPQHF
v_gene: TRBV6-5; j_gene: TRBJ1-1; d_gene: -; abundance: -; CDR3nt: TGTGCCAGCAGTTACTACGGGAACACTGAAGCTTTCTTT; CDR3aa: CASSYYGNTEAFF
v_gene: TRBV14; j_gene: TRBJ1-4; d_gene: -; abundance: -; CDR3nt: TGTGCCAGCAGCCAAGAAGTGCACAGCGGAGTTGAAAAACTGTTTTTT; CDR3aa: CASSQEVHSGVEKLFF
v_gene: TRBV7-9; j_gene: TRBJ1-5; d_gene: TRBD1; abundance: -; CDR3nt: TGTGCCAGCAGCCTAGCCGGACAGGGTAAGAGGAAAAATCAGCCCCAGCATTTT; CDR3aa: CASSLAGQGKRKNQPQHF
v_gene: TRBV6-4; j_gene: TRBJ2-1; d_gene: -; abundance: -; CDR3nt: TGTGCCAGCAGTGACCAAGGTGGGACTGCCTACAATGAGCAGTTCTTC; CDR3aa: CASSDQGGTAYNEQFF
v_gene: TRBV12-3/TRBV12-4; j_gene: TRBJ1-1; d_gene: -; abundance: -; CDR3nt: TGTGCCAGCAGTTTCCCCAGGGCTGAAGCTTTCTTT; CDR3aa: CASSFPRAEAFF
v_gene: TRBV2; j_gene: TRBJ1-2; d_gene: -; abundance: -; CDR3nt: TGTGCCAGCAAACTCACCGGGCCCTACTATGGCTACACCTTC; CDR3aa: CASKLTGPYYGYTF
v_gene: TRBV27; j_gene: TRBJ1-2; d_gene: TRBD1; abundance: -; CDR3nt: TGTGCCAGCAGTTCGGACAGGAGACCGGTTGGCTACACCTTC; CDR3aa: CASSSDRRPVGYTF
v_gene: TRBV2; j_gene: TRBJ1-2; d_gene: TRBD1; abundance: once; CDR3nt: TGTGCCAGCAGAGGGACAGGGGCTGTGGGCTACACCTTC; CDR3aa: CASRGTGAVGYTF
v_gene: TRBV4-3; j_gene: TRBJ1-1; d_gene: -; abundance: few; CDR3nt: TGCGCCAGCAGCCAAGATTTAGCGAACACTGAAGCTTTCTTT; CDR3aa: CASSQDLANTEAFF
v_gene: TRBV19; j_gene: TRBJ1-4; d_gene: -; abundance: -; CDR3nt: TGTGCCAGACAGGGTCCAACTAATGAAAAACTGTTTTTT; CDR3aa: CARQGPTNEKLFF
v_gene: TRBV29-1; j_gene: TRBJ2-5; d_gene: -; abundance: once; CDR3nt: TGCAGCGTTGGGGCCGACGGGACCCAGTACTTC; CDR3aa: CSVGADGTQYF
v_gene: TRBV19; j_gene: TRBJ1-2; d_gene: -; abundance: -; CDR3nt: TGTGCCAGCACACAGGGTAGAATGCGTGGCTACACCTTC; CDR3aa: CASTQGRMRGYTF
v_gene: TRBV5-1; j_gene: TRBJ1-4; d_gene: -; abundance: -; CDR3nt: TGCGCCAGCAGCACCACAGGGATGGATGAAAAACTGTTTTTT; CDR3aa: CASSTTGMDEKLFF